The source of this TCR beta chain is a study of blood T cells in healthy people across ages. The CDR3 is made up of 12 amino acids. Trimming stripped 9 bases from V and 5 bases from J, with 11 bases between. Germline V gives CDR1 MDHEN, CDR2 SYDVKM. Together with a sample-barcoded 5' primer, a J-beta primer mix was included in a second PCR lasting about 6 to 11 cycles. MiXCR, run by TCRdb on the 5' RACE reads, gives a single entry per CDR3 protein. This sample has approximately 830,000 distinct CDR3 sequences; about 62% occur once, and the top ten carry about 27%. Per individual sample, total RNA of at least 6 micrograms was extracted.

The TCR was taken from a man younger than 40 in good health. V gene TRBV28 combines with J gene TRBJ1-5; D gene uncertain. The sequenced material came from blood. As DNA, the CDR3 is TGTGCCAGTCGATCGTCGCATCAGCCCCAGCATTTT. Its protein is CASRSSHQPQHF.